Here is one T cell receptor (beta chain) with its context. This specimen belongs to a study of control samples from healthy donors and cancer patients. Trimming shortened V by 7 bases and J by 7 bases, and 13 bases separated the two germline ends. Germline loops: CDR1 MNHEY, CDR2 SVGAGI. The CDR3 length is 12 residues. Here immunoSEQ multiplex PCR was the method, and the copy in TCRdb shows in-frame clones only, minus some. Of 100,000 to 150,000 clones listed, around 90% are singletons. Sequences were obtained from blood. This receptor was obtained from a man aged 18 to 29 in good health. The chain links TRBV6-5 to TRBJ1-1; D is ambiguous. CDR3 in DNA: TGTGCCAGCACCCCCCCCCTAGATGAAGCTTTCTTT. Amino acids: CASTPPLDEAFF.